The 16 T cell receptor beta chains reported below all come from one sample, sequenced in a study of regulatory dendritic cells for organ transplantation. Sequencing used immunoSEQ multiplex PCR; TCRdb keeps in-frame clones, though not all of them. The sample contains 25,000 to 30,000 clones, about 79% of which appear only once. Input material: memory CD4+ T cells from blood. Subset here: CD45RO+ memory T cells. These receptors came from a human donor in good health.

The rearrangement joins TRBV7-2 to TRBJ1-1; 7 bases agree with TRBD1. The CDR3 has 14 amino acids. Germline assignment: CDR1 SGHTA and CDR2 FQGNSA. Trimming cost V 3 bases and J 6 bases; bases outside gene matches: 7. This CDR3 reads CASSFQRTGAEAFF. The CDR3, as DNA: TGTGCCAGCAGCTTCCAGAGGACAGGAGCTGAAGCTTTCTTT.

The gene calls are TRBV25-1 and TRBJ2-3; D is perhaps TRBD1 (6 bases). The germline V gene has CDR1 MGHDK and CDR2 SYGVNS. The germline V and J ends were trimmed by 3 bases and 4 bases, with 14 bases remaining between them. The CDR3 is 15 residues long. The CDR3 bases are TGTGCCAGCAGTGATGAAGGGGGTAAAGCAGATACGCAGTATTTT. Translated, it gives CASSDEGGKADTQYF.

The chain combines TRBV15 with TRBJ1-5; D is perhaps TRBD1 (6 bases). V lost 8 bases to trimming and J lost 5 bases, with 13 bases between them. This CDR3 is built from 13 residues. Per the germline V gene, CDR1 is LNHNV and CDR2 is YYDKDF (reference sequence). The CDR3 region is CATARQADQPQHF. CDR3 bases: TGTGCCACCGCAAGACAGGCGGATCAGCCCCAGCATTTT.

The chain links TRBV18 to TRBJ1-2; D ambiguous. With 6 bases removed from V and 5 bases from J, the gap between germline ends came to 13 bases. There are 13 residues in the CDR3. Germline loops: CDR1 KGHSH, CDR2 LQKENI. CDR3 in amino acids: CASSTAEKYGYTF. CDR3 DNA sequence: TGTGCCAGCTCGACCGCGGAGAAGTATGGCTACACCTTC.

The chain employs TRBV30 and TRBJ1-4; the match to TRBD1 covers 11 bases. CDR3 length: 13 residues. Unmatched junction bases numbered 4, after V lost 5 bases and J lost 8 bases. Germline V gives CDR1 GTSNPN, CDR2 SVGIG (reference sequence). The CDR3 loop reads CAWGTGGAEKLFF. The CDR3 bases are TGTGCCTGGGGGACAGGGGGAGCGGAAAAACTGTTTTTT. Supplemented by reference TRBV30 and TRBJ1-4, the full variable domain reads SQTIHQWPATLVQPVGSPLSLECTVEGTSNPNLYWYRQAAGRGLQLLFYSVGIGQISSEVPQNLSASRPQDRQFILSSKKLLLSDSGFYLCAWGTGGAEKLFFGSGTQLSVL.

V and J are TRBV4-2 and TRBJ1-3, with 8 bases lining up with TRBD1. This CDR3 region has 14 residues. Germline V gives CDR1 LGHNA, CDR2 YNFKEQ. Trimming at V came to 4 bases and at J to 8 bases, leaving 7 bases not matched to a gene. CDR3 protein: CASSPGQGGDTIYF. DNA for the CDR3: TGTGCCAGCAGCCCCGGACAGGGCGGAGACACCATATATTTT.

The rearrangement uses TRBV6-5 and TRBJ2-5, with 7 nucleotides matching TRBD2. Germline assignment: CDR1 MNHEY and CDR2 SVGAGI. V shed 4 bases and J 1 base; nucleotides not matched to a gene: 3. The CDR3 is 14 amino acids. DNA of the CDR3: TGTGCCAGCAGTTCTGTAGCGGGCCAAGAGACCCAGTACTTC. It codes for CASSSVAGQETQYF.

This sequence joins TRBV15 and TRBJ2-5, with 7 bases lining up with TRBD1. The junction had 3 bases not matched to a gene; V was cut back by 7 bases and J by 1 base. Germline-derived CDR1 and CDR2 are LNHNV and YYDKDF (reference sequence). The CDR3 length is 13 residues. The CDR3 loop reads CATKQGTQETQYF. The CDR3 DNA reads TGTGCCACCAAACAGGGGACCCAAGAGACCCAGTACTTC. Looking up the rest from reference TRBV15 and TRBJ2-5 gives the full variable domain: DAMVIQNPRYQVTQFGKPVTLSCSQTLNHNVMYWYQQKSSQAPKLLFHYYDKDFNNEADTPDNFQSRRPNTSFCFLDIRSPGLGDTAMYLCATKQGTQETQYFGPGTRLLVL.

The rearrangement uses TRBV25-1 and TRBJ1-1; 10 bases align to TRBD1. Germline V gene data show CDR1 as MGHDK and CDR2 as SYGVNS. The J segment lost 2 bases and the V segment lost 5 bases, leaving 11 bases of the junction unmatched. The length of the CDR3 is 17 residues. This CDR3 is CASSSFGTGERNTEAFF. The CDR3 nucleotides read TGTGCCAGCAGTAGTTTCGGGACAGGGGAGAGAAACACTGAAGCTTTCTTT.

The chain links TRBV6-4 to TRBJ2-1; D is undetermined. V lost 3 bases and J 4 bases, leaving 10 bases between the germline ends. This CDR3 spans 14 amino acids. Germline CDR1 and CDR2: MRHNA and SNTAGT. The CDR3 bases are TGTGCCAGCAGTGAAGGAGCAGATTACAATGAGCAGTTCTTC. Translated, it gives CASSEGADYNEQFF.

The rearrangement links TRBV18 to TRBJ1-2; no firm D call. The CDR3 extends over 14 amino acids. CDR1 KGHSH and CDR2 LQKENI come from the germline V gene. V shed 3 bases and J shed 8 bases, with 16 bases lying between them. The CDR3 DNA sequence: TGTGCCAGCTCACCGGCAAGGGTTGAGCTAGGCTACACCTTC. Amino acids: CASSPARVELGYTF.

This sequence joins TRBV4-2 and TRBJ2-7; either TRBD1 or TRBD2 may fit D (5 bases each). The germline V and J ends were trimmed by 0 bases and 3 bases, with 18 bases remaining between them. The CDR3 covers 17 residues. Germline V gene data show CDR1 as LGHNA and CDR2 as YNFKEQ. The CDR3 region has the DNA TGTGCCAGCAGCCAAGAGGGGACGTTTGGGGGAAACTACGAGCAGTACTTC. It is translated as CASSQEGTFGGNYEQYF.

The chain carries TRBV5-6 and TRBJ2-1; D possibly matches TRBD1 or TRBD2 (5 bases each). This CDR3 has 14 amino acids. V was cut by 1 base and J by 2 bases, with 7 bases left in between. From germline, CDR1 is SGHDT and CDR2 YYEEEE. In DNA, the CDR3 is TGTGCCAGCAGCTTGCGGGGACCCTACAATGAGCAGTTCTTC. Amino acids: CASSLRGPYNEQFF.

This chain joins TRBV10-2 and TRBJ2-3; TRBD2 aligns across 9 bases. The CDR3 has 14 residues. V was clipped by 8 bases and J by 4 bases; unmatched bases: 7. Germline-derived CDR1 and CDR2 are WSHSY and SAAADI. CDR3 sequence: CASSLAGIADTQYF. In DNA, the CDR3 is TGCGCCAGCTCCCTAGCGGGAATAGCAGATACGCAGTATTTT.

This chain connects TRBV7-9 to TRBJ1-1; unclear D gene. This CDR3 has 15 residues. Between the trimmed V and J ends, which lost 2 bases and 4 bases, there was a span of 14 bases. The germline V gene encodes CDR1 SEHNR and CDR2 FQNEAQ (reference sequence). This CDR3 reads CASSLSVELGTEAFF. The CDR3 DNA reads as TGTGCCAGCAGCTTATCGGTCGAACTTGGCACTGAAGCTTTCTTT.

The chain couples TRBV7-2 to TRBJ2-7; 8 bases align to TRBD1. This CDR3 region has 15 residues. Germline V gene lookup returns CDR1 SGHTA and CDR2 FQGNSA. V dropped 3 bases and J dropped 1; count of bases not matched to a gene: 5. The CDR3 sequence: CASSFQGQVSYEQYF. CDR3 in DNA: TGTGCCAGCAGCTTTCAGGGACAGGTTTCCTACGAGCAGTACTTC.